This TCR beta chain was identified in a study of human T cells and chemical hapten exposure. V trimming: 6 bases; J trimming: 8 bases; junction bases outside the gene matches: 16. Germline V CDR1 and CDR2: LGHNT, FRNRAP. The CDR3 has 17 amino acids. MiXCR was run by TCRdb on the RACE reads, yielding one entry per CDR3 protein. The sample consists of about 82,000 distinct CDR3 sequences, 9.5% to 14% of them appearing once. The time point is: patch test 3, about 24 weeks after DPC sensitization. Treatment specified: therapeutic diphenylcyclopropenone sensitization with weekly scalp DPC. Material: whole blood, obtained in connection with sensitization to the hapten diphenylcyclopropenone (DPC). This chain connects TRBV12-5 to TRBJ2-1; 10 positions match TRBD1. This sequence was found in a woman between 45 and 65 years old with alopecia areata. Some clones in this sample may be carry-over from other donors' samples. This chain's CDR3 is CASGPGTGAGNAYEQFF. CDR3 DNA: TGTGCTAGTGGCCCTGGGACAGGGGCAGGGAATGCATATGAGCAGTTCTTC.